The T cell receptor beta chain described here comes from a study of long-term antiretroviral therapy in people with HIV. The V and J ends lost 1 base and 0 bases respectively, with 11 bases between them. This CDR3 has 15 amino acids. The germline gives CDR1 SGHRS, CDR2 YFSETQ. Sequencing relied on immunoSEQ assay v3.0, run at survey level. Clones were sequenced by immunoSEQ multiplex PCR, and TCRdb holds only the in-frame ones, with some missing. The table includes 30,000 or so clones, approximately 90% detected once. This sequence joins TRBV5-1 and TRBJ2-7; D may be TRBD2 (6 bases). Specimen: unsorted PBMCs, collected 0.5 years after starting antiretroviral therapy. The receptor's source is a woman younger than 35 with HIV. This CDR3 is CASSLNGGSSYEQYF. The CDR3 coding sequence is TGCGCCAGCAGCTTGAATGGGGGGTCCTCCTACGAGCAGTACTTC.